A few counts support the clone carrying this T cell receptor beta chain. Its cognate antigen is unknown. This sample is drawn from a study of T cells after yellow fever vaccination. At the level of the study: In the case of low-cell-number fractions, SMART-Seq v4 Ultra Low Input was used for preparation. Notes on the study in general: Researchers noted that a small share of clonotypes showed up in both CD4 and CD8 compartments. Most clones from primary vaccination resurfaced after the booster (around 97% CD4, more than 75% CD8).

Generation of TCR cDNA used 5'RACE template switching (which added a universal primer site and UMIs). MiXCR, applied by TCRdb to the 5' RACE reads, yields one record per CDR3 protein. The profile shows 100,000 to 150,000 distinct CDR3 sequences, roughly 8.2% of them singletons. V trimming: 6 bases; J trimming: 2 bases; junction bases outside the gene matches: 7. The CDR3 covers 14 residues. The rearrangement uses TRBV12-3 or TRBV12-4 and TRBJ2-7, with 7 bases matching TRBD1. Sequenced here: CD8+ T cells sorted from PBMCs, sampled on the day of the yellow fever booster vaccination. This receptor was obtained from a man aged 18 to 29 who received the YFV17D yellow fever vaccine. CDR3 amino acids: CASRPGQSPYEQYF. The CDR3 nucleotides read TGTGCCAGCAGACCGGGACAGAGCCCCTACGAGCAGTACTTC.